The following is a T cell receptor beta chain sequence with its context. No cognate antigen has been identified for it. No much larger clone is present one base from it, and per-base qualities are unavailable. The data were taken from a study of blood T cell repertoires in COVID-19 (dated by TCRdb to about 2020). For the study in its entirety: Samples from collaborators originated in the United States, Italy and Spain and spanned both the acute and convalescent phases of COVID-19. The material from the prospective study consisted of cDNA or gDNA derived from T cells, B-cell-depleted T cells, or PBMCs. Subjects who had been exposed to COVID-19, were actively infected with it, or had recovered from it provided the deeply sampled blood TCRbeta repertoires that made up the dataset. The repertoires were made available in a free public database intended to serve as a resource for research on the immune response to SARS-CoV-2. Samples were obtained from the ongoing ImmuneRACE study (first 160 participants) and from approximately 1,200 subjects provided by 6 global collaborators. Nearly every sample came with metadata listing a de-identified subject ID, COVID-19 status, age in years and sex. Where available, HLA class I and class II types were taken from metadata supplied by the sample provider and were not determined by assay-based typing. Broader findings and caveats from the paper: The quantity of clinical and demographic metadata differed by source and by participant and was supplied without curation.

Each collaborating institution followed its own protocols to collect whole blood in K2EDTA tubes. For TCRbeta analysis, collaborators shipped samples in one of three forms: frozen whole blood, isolated PBMCs, or DNA extracted from either of those sample types. TCRbeta CDR3 regions were amplified from genomic DNA using the immunoSEQ Assay, a bias-controlled multiplex PCR. In the authors' own workflow: Nucleated cell counts per sample were estimated from amplification of reference gene primers within the assay. To quantify the absolute abundance of each unique TCRbeta CDR3 rearrangement, sequence reads were collapsed and filtered. Productive Simpson clonality was computed per sample as the square root of Simpson's diversity index over productive rearrangements. TCRdb's version of the immuneACCESS table is confined to in-frame rearrangements and falls short of the full clone set. An unresolved V gene accounts for under half of the shortfall where checked; the remainder is of unknown origin. Clonal size and the V and J genes are those of that table, whereas D and trimming came from the DNA. This sample is represented by about 150,000 clones; more than 75% of them were singletons. The ten largest clones capture over 2% of the sample.

V is clipped by 4 bases and J by 5 bases, and the sequence between their germline boundaries is 9 bases long. CDR1 and CDR2 were assigned from the germline V gene as SQVTM and ANQGSEA. The CDR3 spans 11 residues, from the cysteine through the phenylalanine. Left in the record is the CDR3 DNA by itself, 33 bases read in frame from the first base. The rearrangement combines TRBV29-1 with TRBJ2-7, and possibly TRBD2, on 5 matching bases. The receptor comes from an older man with acute or convalescent COVID-19. The sequenced material came from peripheral blood. This receptor carries the CDR3 CSVVLGDEQYF. The nucleotide sequence reads as follows: TGCAGCGTTGTGCTCGGGGACGAGCAGTACTTC.